These 28 T cell receptor beta chains originate from one sample sequenced in a study of blood T cell repertoires in COVID-19. The table came from immunoSEQ multiplex PCR; TCRdb's copy has only in-frame clones and leaves some out. The sample lists about 160,000 clones, 88% occurring once. Sequenced material: PBMCs or T cells enriched from blood (not recorded which). The origin of the receptors is a woman aged 45-65 years who had recovered from COVID-19.

This sequence joins TRBV18 and TRBJ2-3, with D unresolved. The CDR3 spans 16 residues. V was trimmed by 3 bases and J by 2 bases, leaving 15 bases between them. Germline V gene lookup returns CDR1 KGHSH and CDR2 LQKENI. The chain's CDR3 is CASSPQYGGPTDTQYF. DNA of the CDR3: TGTGCCAGCTCACCTCAGTACGGCGGCCCCACAGATACGCAGTATTTT.

V is TRBV19 and J is TRBJ1-5; D perhaps matches TRBD1 (6 bases). V lost 6 bases, J lost 13 bases, and 22 bases lay in between. Germline CDR1 is LNHDA and CDR2 is SQIVND (reference sequence). The CDR3 covers 14 residues. CDR3 coding DNA: TGTGCCAGTAGAGGTGTCCGGCGCCCAGGGGTTCAGCATTTT. This sequence encodes CASRGVRRPGVQHF.

This clone was counted between two and nine times. The chain links TRBV4-2 to TRBJ1-2; D ambiguous. The V end was cut by 0 bases, the J end by 4 bases, with 15 bases between. CDR3 size: 16 residues. Germline V gives CDR1 LGHNA, CDR2 YNFKEQ. The CDR3 DNA reads as TGTGCCAGCAGCCAAGATAGTACCCCCGAGGGCTATGGCTACACCTTC. Translating it yields CASSQDSTPEGYGYTF.

The rearrangement links TRBV4-1 to TRBJ1-4; TRBD1 might be the D (5 bases). The CDR3 covers 18 residues. The germline CDR1 and CDR2 sequences are MGHRA and YSYEKL. Trimming removed 0 bases at V and 0 bases at J, with 14 bases between. CDR3 amino acids: CASSQEGGYGATNEKLFF. CDR3 in DNA: TGCGCCAGCAGCCAAGAGGGGGGGTACGGGGCAACTAATGAAAAACTGTTTTTT.

The chain carries TRBV7-9 and TRBJ2-2; 9 positions match TRBD2. There are 17 residues in the CDR3. The germline CDR1 and CDR2 sequences are SEHNR and FQNEAQ (reference sequence). V lost 4 bases to trimming and J lost 6 bases; unmatched junction nucleotides: 12. The CDR3 DNA follows: TGTGCCAGCAGCTCCGAGCGGGGGGTCCTACCACCCGGGGAGCTGTTTTTT. Its translation: CASSSERGVLPPGELFF. The full variable domain, rest sourced from reference TRBV7-9 and TRBJ2-2, is DTGVSQNPRHKITKRGQNVTFRCDPISEHNRLYWYRQTLGQGPEFLTYFQNEAQLEKSRLLSDRFSAERPKGSFSTLEIQRTEQGDSAMYLCASSSERGVLPPGELFFGEGSRLTVL.

The chain combines TRBV30 with TRBJ1-1; 7 bases align to TRBD1. V dropped 2 bases and J dropped 0; count of bases not matched to a gene: 3. The CDR3 is 14 amino acids. Germline V gene data show CDR1 as GTSNPN and CDR2 as SVGIG (reference sequence). The CDR3 DNA follows: TGTGCCTGGAGTTCGGGACAGATGAACACTGAAGCTTTCTTT. The encoded protein is CAWSSGQMNTEAFF.

The chain joins TRBV6-5 to TRBJ1-1; 7 bases line up with TRBD1. The V segment lost 8 bases and the J segment 1 base; nucleotides outside the gene matches: 10. CDR3 size: 15 residues. Germline V gene lookup returns CDR1 MNHEY and CDR2 SVGAGI. The CDR3 region has the DNA TGTGCCAGCCCAACGAGGGGGCTACGGAACACTGAAGCTTTCTTT. Protein sequence: CASPTRGLRNTEAFF.

This sequence joins TRBV5-5 and TRBJ1-3; the D is unclear. This CDR3 is 14 amino acids long. V was cut by 0 bases and J by 0 bases, with 4 bases left in between. Germline assignment: CDR1 SGHKS and CDR2 YYEKEE (reference sequence). Written as DNA, the CDR3 is TGTGCCAGCAGCTTGGTGAGCTCTGGAAACACCATATATTTT. Its translation is CASSLVSSGNTIYF.

This rearrangement joins TRBV6-5 to TRBJ1-5, with D possibly matching TRBD1 (5 bases). The germline V gene encodes CDR1 MNHEY and CDR2 SVGAGI. The CDR3 loop spans 13 amino acids. Trimming left V 8 bases short and J 3 bases short, with 11 bases between. CDR3 in DNA: TGTGCCAGCCAGGGCTGGGACAATCAGCCCCAGCATTTT. It translates to CASQGWDNQPQHF.

This chain joins TRBV21-1 and TRBJ2-7; TRBD1, the table's D call, lacks a check against the DNA. TRBV21-1 is listed as a pseudogene. The CDR3 runs 14 residues. The CDR3 nucleotides read TGTGCCAGCAGCAAACTCCCGTGGCCCTCCGAGCAGTACTTC. This sequence encodes CASSKLPWPSEQYF.

The DNA of the CDR3 is TGTGCCAGCAGCTTTAGACCTCCGGGACTAACCTACGAGCAGTACTTC. It yields the protein CASSFRPPGLTYEQYF. The V and J genes are TRBV7-2 and TRBJ2-7; 7 positions agree with TRBD2. Per germline, CDR1 SGHTA and CDR2 FQGNSA. The CDR3 totals 16 residues. With 3 bases clipped from V and 2 bases from J, the junction kept 10 bases outside the gene matches.

This chain joins TRBV28 and TRBJ2-1; possible D gene TRBD1, 7 bases. Trimming shortened V by 6 bases and J by 6 bases, and 24 bases separated the two germline ends. This CDR3 has 17 residues. Germline assignment: CDR1 MDHEN and CDR2 SYDVKM. The CDR3 bases are TGTGCCAGCAGAGATTGGGAGGTCCGGCAGGGGGGCAATGAGCAGTTCTTC. It translates to CASRDWEVRQGGNEQFF. The full variable domain, its missing parts supplied by reference TRBV28 and TRBJ2-1, is DVKVTQSSRYLVKRTGEKVFLECVQDMDHENMFWYRQDPGLGLRLIYFSYDVKMKEKGDIPEGYSVSREKKERFSLILESASTNQTSMYLCASRDWEVRQGGNEQFFGPGTRLTVL.

The chain joins TRBV10-2 to TRBJ1-4, with 10 bases matching TRBD1. In germline, CDR1 is WSHSY, CDR2 SAAADI. V lost 8 bases, J lost 3 bases, and 6 bases stayed unmatched. The CDR3 loop spans 15 amino acids. CDR3 coding DNA: TGCGCCAGCGCCGACAGGGGGCCTCCTAATGAAAAACTGTTTTTT. Encoded protein: CASADRGPPNEKLFF.

The chain has TRBV29-1 and TRBJ1-2; no clear D gene. The CDR3 length is 10 residues. The germline V gene has CDR1 SQVTM and CDR2 ANQGSEA. Trimming pared 3 bases from V and 8 bases from J, leaving 7 bases between. As DNA, the CDR3 is TGCAGCGTTGATCAGGCCGGCTACACCTTC. Translation: CSVDQAGYTF.

The chain is built from TRBV5-1 and TRBJ2-2; D may be TRBD1 (6 bases). Germline CDR1 SGHRS, CDR2 YFSETQ. CDR3 length: 15 amino acids. V shed 0 bases and J shed 6 bases, with 12 bases lying between them. The CDR3: CASSLVQGAAGELFF. The CDR3 DNA is TGCGCCAGCAGCTTGGTACAGGGAGCTGCCGGGGAGCTGTTTTTT. Full variable domain (rest looked up from reference TRBV5-1 and TRBJ2-2): KAGVTQTPRYLIKTRGQQVTLSCSPISGHRSVSWYQQTPGQGLQFLFEYFSETQRNKGNFPGRFSGRQFSNSRSEMNVSTLELGDSALYLCASSLVQGAAGELFFGEGSRLTVL.

This chain joins TRBV29-1 and TRBJ1-2, with D unclear. V lost 7 bases and J lost 5, with 20 bases in between. CDR3 length: 14 amino acids. CDR1 is SQVTM and CDR2 is ANQGSEA in the germline V gene. CDR3: CSAPRTEGGYGYTF. CDR3 DNA: TGCAGCGCCCCACGGACCGAGGGAGGGTATGGCTACACCTTC.

This chain joins TRBV6-4 and TRBJ2-7, with 8 bases that match TRBD1. CDR3 length: 19 residues. CDR1 is MRHNA, CDR2 SNTAGT, per germline. V was clipped by 4 bases and J by 1 base; unmatched bases: 18. The CDR3 nucleotides are TGTGCCAGCAGTGGCCCGGGGCCAGACAGGGGTGCCAATTCCTACGAGCAGTACTTC. Protein: CASSGPGPDRGANSYEQYF.

The genes are TRBV7-2 and TRBJ1-1; D gene ambiguous. The V and J ends lost 1 base and 4 bases respectively, with 10 bases between them. CDR3 size: 14 residues. Germline CDR1 SGHTA, CDR2 FQGNSA. The CDR3 region is CASSLGLPGTEAFF. CDR3 DNA: TGTGCCAGCAGCTTAGGTCTCCCAGGCACTGAAGCTTTCTTT.

CDR3 bases: TGTGCCAGCTTTAGGGGGGGAACCGCTAACTATGGCTACACCTTC. It is translated as CASFRGGTANYGYTF. This chain connects TRBV6-5 to TRBJ1-2, with a possible D match to TRBD1 (6 bases). This CDR3 has 15 amino acids. Germline values: CDR1 MNHEY, CDR2 SVGAGI. V was clipped by 8 bases and J by 0 bases, with 16 bases between them.

The J gene is TRBJ1-6, the V gene TRBV7-2; D may be TRBD1 (5 bases). The CDR3 sequence is 14 residues long. Trimming shortened V by 4 bases and J by 7 bases, and 11 bases separated the two germline ends. Germline V gene data show CDR1 as SGHTA and CDR2 as FQGNSA. CDR3: CASSSLGGNSPLHF. Written as DNA, the CDR3 is TGTGCCAGCAGCTCGCTTGGGGGGAATTCACCCCTCCACTTT.

The chain carries TRBV14 and TRBJ1-1; maybe TRBD1 (5 bases). CDR1 is SGHDN and CDR2 is FVKESK in the germline V gene. V lost 4 bases, J lost 6 bases, and 15 bases lay in between. This CDR3 region has 14 residues. The CDR3 sequence: CASSRPGAGPEAFF. The CDR3 DNA is TGTGCCAGCAGCCGTCCTGGGGCAGGTCCTGAAGCTTTCTTT.

V is TRBV18 and J is TRBJ2-7, with TRBD1 matching over 10 bases. This CDR3 has 14 amino acids. The V segment lost 6 bases and the J segment 2 bases; nucleotides outside the gene matches: 4. In germline, CDR1 is KGHSH, CDR2 LQKENI. CDR3 sequence (DNA): TGTGCCAGCTCCGGACAGGGGGTCACCTACGAGCAGTACTTC. Translated, it gives CASSGQGVTYEQYF.

The chain links TRBV12-3 or TRBV12-4 to TRBJ1-6; D is unclear. The germline V and J ends were trimmed by 2 bases and 10 bases, with 6 bases remaining between them. The CDR3 totals 12 residues. The CDR3 DNA follows: TGTGCCAGCAGTTTACCATCCTCACCCCTCCACTTT. Protein sequence: CASSLPSSPLHF.

This clone appeared a single time. The chain employs TRBV18 and TRBJ2-5; a weak D match, TRBD1 (6 bases). V gave up 6 bases and J gave up 5 bases, with 10 bases separating them. The germline V gene has CDR1 KGHSH and CDR2 LQKENI. The CDR3 has 12 residues. In DNA form, the CDR3 reads TGTGCCAGCTCGTACAGGGTGGAGACCCAGTACTTC. This codes for CASSYRVETQYF.

The chain is built from TRBV9 and TRBJ1-2, with TRBD1 matching over 7 bases. In germline, CDR1 is SGDLS, CDR2 YYNGEE. After removal of 6 bases from V and 2 bases from J, the junction contained 10 bases not matched to a gene. The CDR3 has 15 amino acids. CDR3 nucleotides: TGTGCCAGCACCCCAACAGGGGAAGGCAACTATGGCTACACCTTC. Residues: CASTPTGEGNYGYTF.

V and J are TRBV14 and TRBJ2-2, with 9 bases lining up with TRBD2. CDR1 is SGHDN and CDR2 is FVKESK in the germline V gene. After removal of 0 bases from V and 8 bases from J, the junction contained 10 bases not matched to a gene. The CDR3 extends over 17 amino acids. The CDR3 reads CASSQDRLAGPRGELFF. The CDR3 DNA follows: TGTGCCAGCAGCCAAGATCGTCTAGCGGGGCCGCGGGGGGAGCTGTTTTTT.

The CDR3 here is CASSIQGWDEQFF. The CDR3 region has the DNA TGTGCCAGTAGTATACAGGGTTGGGATGAGCAGTTCTTC. The V and J genes are TRBV19 and TRBJ2-1, with TRBD1 as a possible D gene (5 bases). This CDR3 comprises 13 residues. CDR1 LNHDA and CDR2 SQIVND come from the germline V gene (reference sequence). The V end lost 2 bases, the J end lost 8 bases, and 10 bases lay between the germline ends.

The rearrangement links TRBV27 to TRBJ2-2; D is unclear. Trimming cost V 5 bases and J 4 bases, with 8 bases left between them. CDR3 size: 13 residues. CDR1 MNHEY and CDR2 SMNVEV come from the germline V gene (reference sequence). In DNA form, the CDR3 reads TGTGCCAGCAGTCCCTCGGGCACCGGGGAGCTGTTTTTT. Translated: CASSPSGTGELFF.